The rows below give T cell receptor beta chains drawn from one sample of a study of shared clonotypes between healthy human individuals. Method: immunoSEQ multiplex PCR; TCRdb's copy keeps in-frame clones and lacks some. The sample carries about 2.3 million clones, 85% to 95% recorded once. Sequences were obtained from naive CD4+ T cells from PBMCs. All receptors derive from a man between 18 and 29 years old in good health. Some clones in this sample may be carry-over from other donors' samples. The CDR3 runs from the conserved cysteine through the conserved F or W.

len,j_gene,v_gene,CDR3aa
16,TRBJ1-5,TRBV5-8,CASSFGDRHDNQPQHF
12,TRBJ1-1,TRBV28,CASSAPSQEAFF
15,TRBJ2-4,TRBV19,CASGGQGDAKNIQYF
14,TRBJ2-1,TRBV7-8,CASGSFASGDEQFF
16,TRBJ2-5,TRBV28,CASTPGDRWYQETQYF
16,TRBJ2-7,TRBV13,CASSFWGRTSSYEQYF
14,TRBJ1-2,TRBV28,CASSLTPEFYGYTF
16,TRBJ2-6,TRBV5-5,CASSALSYSGANVLTF
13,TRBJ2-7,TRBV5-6,CASSHDRYYEQYF
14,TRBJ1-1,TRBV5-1,CASSLENLYTEAFF
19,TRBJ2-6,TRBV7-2,CASSFYGTAFFAGANVLTF
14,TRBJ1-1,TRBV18,CASSEERGVTEAFF